Listed below are T cell receptor beta chains from one sample, sequenced in a study of T cell responses to AZD1222 COVID-19 vaccine. Data came from immunoSEQ multiplex PCR; TCRdb stores just in-frame clones and leaves some out. This sample has around 86,000 clones; around 91% occur once, and the top ten carry roughly 9%. This sample comprised peripheral blood, obtained on day 0 of AZD1222 vaccination. The source of these receptors is an adult in good health. CDR3s include the opening cysteine and the closing phenylalanine or tryptophan. A D gene is named only where the DNA matches it firmly. Part of the rows lack a size; the others show once, few, many or a class for expanded clones.

clone_size	v_call	j_call	d_call	cdr3_aa	cdr3_nt
-	TRBV7-2	TRBJ2-7	TRBD2	CASSLGGGAREQYF	TGTGCCAGCAGCCTCGGCGGGGGGGCAAGGGAGCAGTACTTC
-	TRBV19	TRBJ2-5	-	CASSITGGQGETQYF	TGTGCCAGTAGTATAACCGGGGGCCAGGGAGAGACCCAGTACTTC
-	TRBV18	TRBJ1-1	-	CASSNTQGNTEAFF	TGTGCCAGCTCAAACACCCAGGGGAACACTGAAGCTTTCTTT
-	TRBV7-9	TRBJ1-2	-	CASSLVAGDYGYTF	TGTGCCAGCAGCTTAGTTGCAGGAGACTATGGCTACACCTTC
-	TRBV7-3	TRBJ1-1	-	CASSPLAGNTEAFF	TGTGCCAGCAGCCCCCTGGCGGGGAACACTGAAGCTTTCTTT
-	TRBV4-3	TRBJ2-5	-	CASSQERRLQETQYF	TGCGCCAGCAGCCAAGAGAGACGCCTACAAGAGACCCAGTACTTC
-	TRBV18	TRBJ1-1	-	CASSPGPMNTEAFF	TGTGCCAGCTCACCGGGACCGATGAACACTGAAGCTTTCTTT
once	TRBV29-1	TRBJ1-1	-	CSVAPRDTEAFF	TGCAGCGTTGCCCCCAGGGACACTGAAGCTTTCTTT
-	TRBV5-1	TRBJ1-1	-	CASSFRGEAFF	TGCGCCAGCAGCTTCCGGGGCGAAGCTTTCTTT
-	TRBV7-9	TRBJ1-2	TRBD1	CASSLDGTGPYGYTF	TGTGCCAGCAGCTTAGACGGGACAGGGCCCTATGGCTACACCTTC
-	TRBV2	TRBJ1-2	-	CASSVTYGYTF	TGTGCCAGCAGTGTTACGTATGGCTACACCTTC
-	TRBV7-9	TRBJ2-7	-	CASSYQDTYPYEQYF	TGTGCCAGCAGTTATCAAGACACCTACCCTTACGAGCAGTACTTC
-	TRBV11-3	TRBJ2-3	-	CASSNRREADTQYF	TGTGCCAGCAGCAACAGGAGGGAGGCAGATACGCAGTATTTT
once	TRBV21-1	TRBJ2-5	-	CASIHSPGETQYF	TGTGCCAGCATACATAGCCCTGGCGAGACCCAGTACTTC
-	TRBV30	TRBJ1-5	TRBD1	CAWSRQGGINQPQHF	TGTGCCTGGAGTAGACAGGGAGGGATCAATCAGCCCCAGCATTTT
-	TRBV27	TRBJ2-1	TRBD1	CASSLYRDRVSNEQFF	TGTGCCAGCAGTTTATACCGGGACAGGGTTTCCAATGAGCAGTTCTTC
-	TRBV7-8	TRBJ1-5	-	CASSLGEGGSAQHF	TGTGCCAGCAGCTTAGGGGAGGGGGGATCGGCCCAGCATTTT
once	TRBV18	TRBJ1-4	-	CASSPQERRGPEKLFF	TGTGCCAGCTCACCACAGGAGCGGAGGGGCCCTGAAAAACTGTTTTTT
-	TRBV5-6	TRBJ2-3	-	CASSLVGSFADTQYF	TGTGCCAGCAGCTTGGTGGGTAGCTTTGCAGATACGCAGTATTTT
-	TRBV7-8	TRBJ1-3	-	CASSFRVNVQGGNTIYF	TGTGCCAGCAGCTTCCGCGTCAACGTGCAGGGAGGAAACACCATATATTTT
-	TRBV4-3	TRBJ1-4	TRBD1	CASSQTTGGDEKLFF	TGCGCCAGCAGCCAGACGACAGGGGGCGATGAAAAACTGTTTTTT
-	TRBV7-2	TRBJ1-1	-	CASSQLTAVNTEAFF	TGTGCCAGCAGTCAGCTGACAGCCGTGAACACTGAAGCTTTCTTT
-	TRBV19	TRBJ1-5	-	CASLGSGAFVNQPQHF	TGTGCCAGTTTGGGAAGTGGAGCTTTTGTCAATCAGCCCCAGCATTTT
few	TRBV12-3/TRBV12-4	TRBJ2-5	-	CASSQALETQYF	TGTGCCAGCAGTCAGGCACTAGAGACCCAGTACTTC
-	TRBV29-1	TRBJ2-1	TRBD1	CSGFGQGATSSYNEQFF	TGCAGCGGCTTCGGACAGGGGGCAACTTCCTCCTACAATGAGCAGTTCTTC
-	TRBV5-1	TRBJ1-3	TRBD1	CASSPTGSMNTIYF	TGCGCCAGCAGCCCGACAGGGAGTATGAACACCATATATTTT
-	TRBV7-2	TRBJ2-7	-	CASSLDLDEQYF	TGTGCCAGCAGCTTAGATTTGGACGAGCAGTACTTC
-	TRBV18	TRBJ2-2	-	CASSPMARGTGELFF	TGTGCCAGCTCACCCATGGCTAGAGGCACCGGGGAGCTGTTTTTT
-	TRBV4-3	TRBJ2-7	TRBD2	CASSQDPWTSREQYF	TGCGCCAGCAGCCAAGATCCCTGGACTAGTCGGGAGCAGTACTTC
few	TRBV6-4	TRBJ1-4	-	CASTTPGTPNEKLFF	TGTGCCAGCACCACTCCCGGGACGCCGAACGAAAAACTGTTTTTT
-	TRBV5-1	TRBJ1-1	-	CASSFGLPNTEAFF	TGCGCCAGCAGCTTCGGGTTGCCCAACACTGAAGCTTTCTTT
-	TRBV29-1	TRBJ1-2	-	CSAAQGLGYTF	TGCAGCGCCGCCCAGGGCTTGGGCTACACCTTC
-	TRBV2	TRBJ1-2	-	CASSEDPRAGGYTF	TGTGCCAGCAGTGAAGACCCGCGCGCAGGGGGCTACACCTTC
-	TRBV4-3	TRBJ2-3	TRBD2	CASSLKGLAGGTDTQYF	TGCGCCAGCAGCCTTAAAGGACTAGCGGGGGGGACAGATACGCAGTATTTT
-	TRBV6-5	TRBJ2-7	TRBD2	CASRPSGTSWYEQYF	TGTGCCAGCAGGCCGTCCGGGACTAGTTGGTACGAGCAGTACTTC
once	TRBV5-6	TRBJ2-2	-	CASSPRRTLAGELFF	TGTGCCAGCAGCCCCAGAAGAACCCTAGCGGGGGAGCTGTTTTTT
-	TRBV7-9	TRBJ2-7	TRBD1	CASSLDRGWTEQYF	TGTGCCAGCAGCTTAGACAGGGGGTGGACCGAGCAGTACTTC
-	TRBV11-2	TRBJ1-2	-	CASSPELSRYGYTF	TGTGCCAGCAGCCCCGAGCTTAGTCGTTATGGCTACACCTTC
once	TRBV5-1	TRBJ2-1	-	CASSLASRNEQFF	TGCGCCAGCAGCTTGGCTAGCCGGAATGAGCAGTTCTTC
-	TRBV7-9	TRBJ2-3	TRBD2	CASSPGLAGVTDTQYF	TGTGCCAGCAGCCCAGGACTAGCGGGGGTGACAGATACGCAGTATTTT
-	TRBV7-2	TRBJ1-2	-	CASTPTELYGYTF	TGTGCCAGCACCCCGACGGAACTCTATGGCTACACCTTC
-	TRBV7-8	TRBJ2-4	-	CASSSGGGNIQYF	TGTGCCAGCAGTTCTGGAGGAGGAAACATTCAGTACTTC
-	TRBV7-2	TRBJ2-7	TRBD2	CASSLTFSGGSISYEQYF	TGTGCCAGCAGCTTAACTTTTAGCGGGGGGTCCATCTCCTACGAGCAGTACTTC
once	TRBV10-3	TRBJ2-1	TRBD2	CAISALAGAYNEQFF	TGTGCCATCAGCGCACTAGCGGGGGCCTACAATGAGCAGTTCTTC
once	TRBV9	TRBJ1-2	-	CASSVAPSNHYGYTF	TGTGCCAGCAGCGTAGCTCCCAGTAATCACTATGGCTACACCTTC
-	TRBV5-1	TRBJ1-2	-	CASSLASHWGYTF	TGCGCCAGCAGCTTGGCCAGTCACTGGGGCTACACCTTC
once	TRBV5-1	TRBJ1-1	-	CASSLVGREIRFF	TGCGCCAGCAGCTTGGTAGGTAGGGAAATTCGTTTCTTT
-	TRBV5-8	TRBJ2-2	-	CASSPRQPSNTGELFF	TGTGCCAGCAGCCCCCGGCAACCATCGAACACCGGGGAGCTGTTTTTT
once	TRBV11-2	TRBJ2-3	-	CASSPRDISTDTQYF	TGTGCCAGCAGCCCCCGGGACATCAGCACAGATACGCAGTATTTT
-	TRBV6-2/TRBV6-3	TRBJ2-1	TRBD2	CASSYSFPSSGGPSYNEQFF	TGTGCCAGCAGTTACTCGTTCCCCTCTAGCGGGGGACCCTCCTACAATGAGCAGTTCTTC
few	TRBV5-5	TRBJ1-5	-	CASSLVGGDSNQPQHF	TGTGCCAGCAGCTTAGTCGGCGGTGATAGCAATCAGCCCCAGCATTTT
-	TRBV5-1	TRBJ2-5	-	CASSLALSWGQKETQYF	TGCGCCAGCAGCTTGGCCCTTTCTTGGGGACAAAAAGAGACCCAGTACTTC
-	TRBV5-1	TRBJ1-5	-	CASSPGGVVTNQPQHF	TGCGCCAGCTCCCCGGGGGGGGTGGTCACTAATCAGCCCCAGCATTTT
-	TRBV7-2	TRBJ2-1	TRBD1	CASSLTGGTNYNEQFF	TGTGCCAGCAGCCTTACAGGGGGTACTAACTACAATGAGCAGTTCTTC
-	TRBV6-2/TRBV6-3	TRBJ1-4	TRBD1	CASSSVGTGDEKLFF	TGTGCCAGCAGTTCAGTCGGCACAGGGGATGAAAAACTGTTTTTT